This T cell receptor (beta chain) emerged from a study of vaccination and CD4 T cells after COVID-19. With 4 bases removed from V and 8 bases from J, the gap between germline ends came to 13 bases. Germline CDR1 is SGHDT and CDR2 is YYEEEE. The CDR3 covers 13 residues. An Oncomine TCR Beta short-read assay was used to sequence the DNA from cultured CD4+ T cells. One entry per CDR3 protein results from TCRdb running MiXCR on the PCR reads. The table includes approximately 15,000 distinct CDR3 sequences, around 53% detected once. Details on this clonotype: Its antigen is not identified.

Treatment here: roughly ten-day PBMC culture with coronavirus spike peptide pools or control peptides (ViraFEST assay). The chain employs TRBV5-6 and TRBJ1-5; no definite D call. This clonotype was sampled from a human donor who had recovered from COVID-19. What was sequenced was CD4+ T cells from blood, cultured in vitro. CDR3 sequence (DNA): TGTGCCAGCAGCAAGACTGGGCTTGAGCCCCAGCATTTT. Protein product: CASSKTGLEPQHF.